This T cell receptor beta chain was sequenced during a study of early T cells in non-severe SARS-CoV-2 infection. This clonotype was found many times. TCRdb re-derived calls from the 5' RACE reads in MiXCR, one entry per CDR3 protein. The sample shows 79,000 or so distinct CDR3 sequences, 9.5% to 15% of them seen only once. Between the trimmed V and J ends, which lost 0 bases and 2 bases, there was a span of 11 bases. The CDR3 covers 15 residues. The germline CDR1 and CDR2 sequences are MGHRA and YSYEKL. The TCR comes from an adult who was a healthcare worker with PCR-confirmed SARS-CoV-2 infection or an uninfected control (not recorded which). The material sequenced was whole blood. The chain employs TRBV4-1 and TRBJ2-7; TRBD1 is a possible D gene (6 bases). The CDR3 DNA sequence: TGCGCCAGCAGCCAAGAACCGACAGGACCCTACGAGCAGTACTTC. Its protein product is CASSQEPTGPYEQYF.